Detailed here is one TCR beta chain. Its target is unknown. The record originates from a study of T-cell memory formation after mild COVID-19. Across the whole study: For the most part, TCR clusters were specific to one donor.

The study's findings and limits: Contracting CD4+ clones sat mainly in CM and EM; CD8+ in EMRA. That cross-reactive memory joined was suggested by some responding clones appearing in pre-infection memory.

UMIs and sample barcodes were carried by the TCR alpha and TCR beta cDNA libraries that 5'RACE produced using constant-segment primers. Via MiXCR, TCRdb re-called the 5' RACE reads, giving one row per CDR3 protein. The sample contains about 81,000 distinct CDR3 sequences, approximately 23% of which appear only once. This CDR3 has 13 residues. The V end lost 6 bases, the J end lost 8 bases, and 19 bases lay between the germline ends. Germline V gene sequence: CDR1 SQVTM, CDR2 ANQGSEA. The chain joins TRBV29-1 to TRBJ1-2; D might be TRBD1 (6 bases). The sample was PBMCs or a T cell subset sorted from them (not recorded which). This TCR was recovered from a man between 18 and 35 years old who had mild COVID-19 (a few samples of this study predate the infection). Cell type and time point are not known. The CDR3 DNA reads as TGCAGCGTGAAGGGCCAGGGGCTTGGAGGCTACACCTTC. Translated, it gives CSVKGQGLGGYTF.